These 29 T cell receptor beta chains originate from one sample sequenced in a study of spatial heterogeneity in lung cancer. These receptors have no known antigen. Each CDR3 protein gets one entry after TCRdb re-called the 5' RACE reads with MiXCR. The table shows about 7,000 distinct CDR3 sequences, with 11% to 15% occurring only once. Study-wide results and caveats: Tumoral mutation counts were tracked by counts of expanded intratumoral alpha and beta TCRs.

Time point of the sample: sample taken at primary tumor resection. The specimen comprised lung tumor tissue, sampled at surgery. The receptors were gathered from a female donor with early-stage non-small cell lung cancer.

In the case of this clonotype: In a library made to pick up alpha chains, this beta chain is a stray read with a size that means little. The genes are TRBV6-1 and TRBJ1-6; 8 bases line up with TRBD1. This CDR3 contains 15 residues. Germline V gene data show CDR1 as MNHNS and CDR2 as SASEGT. V dropped 5 bases and J dropped 5; count of bases not matched to a gene: 5. The CDR3 reads CASSQRGQDNSPLHF. CDR3 sequence (DNA): TGTGCCAGCAGTCAGCGGGGACAGGATAATTCACCCCTCCACTTT.

By sample fraction, this clonotype is medium-sized (0.01 to 0.1%). Because this beta chain is a stray read in a library intended to capture alpha chains, its abundance should not be given much weight. The V gene is TRBV27, the J gene TRBJ1-1; D is uncertain. V was trimmed by 2 bases and J by 4 bases, leaving 14 bases between them. The germline CDR1 and CDR2 sequences are MNHEY and SMNVEV (reference sequence). This CDR3 contains 15 residues. The CDR3 sequence is CASSLRRALGTEAFF. The CDR3 bases are TGTGCCAGCAGTTTAAGAAGGGCCCTTGGCACTGAAGCTTTCTTT.

This clonotype rates as medium-sized. A library made for alpha chains picked up this beta chain off target, so its size means little. J is TRBJ1-3 and V is TRBV2; the match to TRBD1 covers 12 bases. V gave up 9 bases and J gave up 4 bases; unmatched junction bases: 10. The CDR3 is 16 residues long. CDR1 and CDR2 from the germline V gene are SNHLY and FYNNEI. As DNA, the CDR3 is TGTGCCAGTAACCCGGGACAGGGGGCAACAGGAAACACCATATATTTT. Its protein product is CASNPGQGATGNTIYF.

This clonotype showed up many times. This beta chain was picked up by a library intended for alpha chains and is off target, so its count carries little meaning. The chain carries TRBV7-2 and TRBJ2-3, with 7 bases aligning to TRBD1. The J segment lost 10 bases and the V segment lost 5 bases, leaving 6 bases of the junction unmatched. CDR3 length: 12 residues. From germline, CDR1 is SGHTA and CDR2 FQGNSA. The CDR3 bases are TGTGCCAGCAGCCTGGGACAGAAGGCGCAGTATTTT. Residues: CASSLGQKAQYF.

A note on this clonotype: This beta chain was picked up by a library intended for alpha chains and is off target, so its count carries little meaning. This chain links TRBV7-2 with TRBJ1-5, with D possibly being TRBD1 (6 bases). The CDR3 contains 17 residues. V gave up 3 bases and J gave up 7 bases, with 22 bases separating them. Germline CDR1 is SGHTA and CDR2 is FQGNSA. The CDR3 is CASSLLTTWDMPQPQHF. The CDR3 DNA follows: TGTGCCAGCAGCTTGCTAACGACCTGGGACATGCCACAGCCCCAGCATTTT.

This clonotype was observed many times. For a library built for alpha chains, this beta chain is a stray read; little rests on its size. The rearrangement links TRBV7-9 to TRBJ2-5; 8 nucleotides match TRBD2. Looked up from germline, CDR1 is SEHNR and CDR2 is FQNEAQ (reference sequence). This CDR3 has 17 residues. V shed 2 bases and J 7 bases; nucleotides not matched to a gene: 15. CDR3 sequence: CASSLWRGSGVLRTQYF. In DNA, the CDR3 is TGTGCCAGCAGCTTATGGCGAGGTAGCGGGGTTTTACGGACCCAGTACTTC.

This clonotype was detected ten times or more. This beta chain slipped into a library made for alpha chains as a stray read, so its size is not meaningful. This sequence joins TRBV5-6 and TRBJ1-1, with D perhaps TRBD1 (5 bases). This CDR3 has 16 amino acids. V shed 0 bases and J shed 8 bases, with 20 bases lying between them. Germline V gene data show CDR1 as SGHDT and CDR2 as YYEEEE. The CDR3, as DNA: TGTGCCAGCAGCTTGGTGTCTACCTGGGGGATGGGGGAAGCTTTCTTT. It codes for CASSLVSTWGMGEAFF.

This clonotype qualifies as medium-sized. With the library built for alpha chains, this beta chain is off target and its frequency is not meaningful. The chain links TRBV6-6 to TRBJ1-5, with 10 bases identical to TRBD1. The CDR3 is 15 residues long. Germline trimming cut 0 bases from V and 5 bases from J; bases unmatched to any gene: 1. The germline gives CDR1 MNHNY, CDR2 SVGAGI (reference sequence). The chain's CDR3 is CASSYSTGGYQPQHF. DNA for the CDR3: TGTGCCAGCAGTTACTCGACAGGGGGCTATCAGCCCCAGCATTTT.

This clonotype is categorized as medium-sized. For a library built for alpha chains, this beta chain is a stray read; little rests on its size. This chain links TRBV10-1 with TRBJ1-1, with D possibly being TRBD1 (6 bases). The CDR3 covers 17 residues. Germline V CDR1 and CDR2: WNHNN, SYGVQD (reference sequence). Trimming cost V 0 bases and J 6 bases, with 20 bases left between them. The CDR3 sequence: CASSESKMTSRGPEAFF. The CDR3 DNA sequence: TGCGCCAGCAGTGAGTCGAAAATGACTTCCAGGGGCCCTGAAGCTTTCTTT.

This clonotype was counted ten times or more. This beta chain is an off-target read within a library intended for alpha chains, so its frequency means little. The V call is TRBV7-9, the J call TRBJ2-2, with 11 bases fitting TRBD2. Germline loops: CDR1 SEHNR, CDR2 FQNEAQ (reference sequence). Trimming cost V 6 bases and J 5 bases; bases outside gene matches: 8. This CDR3 is built from 16 residues. The CDR3 spells CASRPTGTSGTGELFF. The CDR3 bases are TGTGCCAGCAGACCCACCGGGACTAGCGGAACCGGGGAGCTGTTTTTT.

This clonotype qualifies as medium-sized (0.01 to 0.1%). This beta chain is a stray read from a library made for alpha chains; its abundance is not meaningful. V usage is TRBV5-1 and J usage is TRBJ1-6; 7 nucleotides match TRBD1. The CDR3 runs to 16 residues. The V gene end was trimmed by 0 bases and the J gene end by 5 bases; junction bases not matched to a gene: 5. Germline CDR1 reads SGHRS; CDR2 reads YFSETQ. CDR3 sequence reads: CASSLVPGTDNSPLHF. CDR3 in DNA: TGCGCCAGCAGCTTGGTACCCGGGACAGATAATTCACCCCTCCACTTT.

This clonotype has a count of ten or more. This beta chain is off target for a library built for alpha chains, so its abundance means little. This chain uses TRBV4-3 with TRBJ2-6; no clear D gene. Germline values: CDR1 LGHNA, CDR2 YSLEER. The CDR3 has 14 residues. V was clipped by 1 base and J by 1 base, with 2 bases between them. The CDR3 DNA is TGCGCCAGCAGCCAAGTGTCTGGGGCCAACGTCCTGACTTTC. It yields the protein CASSQVSGANVLTF.

In its sample, this clonotype was seen many times. This beta chain is off target for a library built for alpha chains, so its abundance means little. The chain carries TRBV6-6 and TRBJ1-3; tentative D call: TRBD1 (5 bases). The V and J ends lost 6 bases and 4 bases respectively, with 16 bases between them. The CDR3 runs to 15 residues. Germline assignment: CDR1 MNHNY and CDR2 SVGAGI (reference sequence). The CDR3 sequence is CASSSTGTGGNTIYF. In nucleotides, the CDR3 is TGTGCCAGCAGCTCTACCGGGACCGGAGGAAACACCATATATTTT.

This clonotype was seen repeatedly, ten times or more. This beta chain slipped into a library made for alpha chains as a stray read, so its size is not meaningful. The chain couples TRBV7-9 to TRBJ2-5; TRBD1 matches 7 bases. The CDR3 runs 15 residues. Trimming at V came to 5 bases and at J to 2 bases, leaving 8 bases not matched to a gene. Germline V gives CDR1 SEHNR, CDR2 FQNEAQ (reference sequence). CDR3 sequence (DNA): TGTGCCAGCAGCACCATACCGGGACAGCAAGAGACCCAGTACTTC. It specifies CASSTIPGQQETQYF.

In its sample, this clonotype is medium-sized (0.01 to 0.1%). This beta chain represents an off-target read in a library built for alpha chains; its size is of limited meaning. This chain connects TRBV6-6 to TRBJ2-2; no clear D gene. Germline CDR1 is MNHNY and CDR2 is SVGAGI (reference sequence). V was shortened by 6 bases and J by 4 bases, with 15 bases between the two germline ends. The CDR3 is 15 amino acids. CDR3 sequence reads: CASSLRGPLTGELFF. The DNA of the CDR3 is TGTGCCAGCAGCCTCCGTGGGCCCCTCACCGGGGAGCTGTTTTTT.

This clonotype showed up many times. This beta chain is a stray sequence in a library constructed for alpha chains; its clone size is not meaningful. The V and J genes are TRBV5-1 and TRBJ2-6; tentatively, D is TRBD1 (5 bases). V lost 0 bases and J lost 3, with 13 bases in between. The CDR3 spans 17 residues. Germline CDR1 SGHRS, CDR2 YFSETQ. The CDR3 bases are TGCGCCAGCAGCTTGGTTGGACACTCTTATGGGGCCAACGTCCTGACTTTC. Its protein product is CASSLVGHSYGANVLTF.

This clonotype was seen ten or more times. This beta chain was picked up by a library intended for alpha chains and is off target, so its count carries little meaning. The chain recombines TRBV9 with TRBJ2-3, with D hard to call. Per the germline V gene, CDR1 is SGDLS and CDR2 is YYNGEE. The CDR3 loop spans 12 amino acids. Trimming removed 0 bases from V and 4 bases from J, with 3 bases in between. In DNA, the CDR3 is TGTGCCAGCAGCGTAGAGGCAGATACGCAGTATTTT. Residues: CASSVEADTQYF.

This clonotype was observed many times. The library was built for alpha chains, so this beta chain is an off-target read and its size means little. The gene calls are TRBV6-2 or TRBV6-3 and TRBJ2-5; 7 bases line up with TRBD2. Per germline, CDR1 MNHEY and CDR2 SVGEGT. The CDR3 extends over 17 amino acids. After removal of 6 bases from V and 0 bases from J, the junction contained 13 bases not matched to a gene. CDR3 DNA: TGTGCCAGCAGGAAACTCGTACTAGCGCAGTACCAAGAGACCCAGTACTTC. Protein: CASRKLVLAQYQETQYF.

Many counts were recorded for this clonotype. This beta chain is an off-target read within a library intended for alpha chains, so its frequency means little. The gene calls are TRBV3-1 and TRBJ2-2, with a weak D call TRBD1 (5 bases). The V gene lost 4 bases and the J gene lost 1 base, with 13 bases spanning the gap. The CDR3 covers 16 residues. Germline CDR1 LGHDT, CDR2 YNNKEL (reference sequence). CDR3 nucleotide sequence: TGTGCCAGCAGCCTGGGGCAAGGGCGGAACACCGGGGAGCTGTTTTTT. It codes for CASSLGQGRNTGELFF.

The table lists this clonotype with many counts. Found in a library prepared for alpha chains, this beta chain is an off-target read, and its abundance has little meaning. CDR3 amino acids: CASSPFLQGATPFLGELFF. The CDR3 nucleotides are TGTGCCAGCTCACCTTTTCTACAGGGGGCAACACCGTTCCTCGGGGAGCTGTTTTTT. V and J are TRBV18 and TRBJ2-2; the match to TRBD1 covers 9 bases. Germline CDR1 KGHSH, CDR2 LQKENI. The trim removed 3 bases at V and 7 bases at J, leaving 18 bases unmatched. This CDR3 is built from 19 residues.

This clonotype was observed many times. This beta chain is an unintended read in a library built for alpha chains; its size means little. The chain combines TRBV7-3 with TRBJ2-1; 14 bases are shared with TRBD2. Germline lookup yields CDR1 SGHTA and CDR2 FQGTGA. The CDR3 totals 16 residues. The trim removed 5 bases at V and 8 bases at J, leaving 8 bases unmatched. The CDR3 coding sequence is TGTGCCAGCAGCGCCCGACTAGCGGGGGGGCAGGATGAGCAGTTCTTC. Residues: CASSARLAGGQDEQFF.

As regards this clonotype: This beta chain slipped into a library made for alpha chains as a stray read, so its size is not meaningful. The CDR3 reads CASTPGANVLTF. CDR3 bases: TGTGCCAGCACCCCTGGGGCCAACGTCCTGACTTTC. J is TRBJ2-6 and V is TRBV27; D is unclear. Germline assignment: CDR1 MNHEY and CDR2 SMNVEV (reference sequence). The length of the CDR3 is 12 residues. V gave up 7 bases and J gave up 2 bases, with 3 bases separating them.

This clonotype was observed many times. This beta chain appears as a stray read in a library generated for alpha chains; its size is not informative. The CDR3 loop reads CSVRTGAYEQYF. The DNA for the CDR3 is TGCAGCGTCCGGACAGGGGCGTACGAGCAGTACTTC. J is TRBJ2-7 and V is TRBV29-1, with TRBD1 matching 9 bases. CDR1 is SQVTM and CDR2 is ANQGSEA in the germline V gene. This CDR3 has 12 residues. The V and J ends lost 6 bases and 4 bases, in that order; junction bases with no gene match: 4.

This clonotype ranks as medium-sized. This beta chain is a stray read from a library made for alpha chains; its abundance is not meaningful. The chain carries TRBV7-9 and TRBJ1-3; no clear D gene. Germline V CDR1 and CDR2: SEHNR, FQNEAQ (reference sequence). V gave up 5 bases and J gave up 0 bases, with 2 bases separating them. The CDR3 has 12 amino acids. Here the CDR3 reads CASSPSGNTIYF. As DNA, the CDR3 is TGTGCCAGCAGCCCCTCTGGAAACACCATATATTTT.

Of note for this clonotype: This beta chain appears as a stray read in a library generated for alpha chains; its size is not informative. This rearrangement joins TRBV5-1 to TRBJ2-3; 8 bases are shared with TRBD2. The CDR3 has 15 residues. The V and J ends lost 0 bases and 2 bases, in that order; junction bases with no gene match: 2. Germline V gene lookup returns CDR1 SGHRS and CDR2 YFSETQ. In DNA form, the CDR3 reads TGCGCCAGCAGCTTGGGACTAGCGTTCACAGATACGCAGTATTTT. This gives the protein CASSLGLAFTDTQYF.

This clonotype has a count of ten or more. Little can be read into the size of this beta chain, an off-target read in a library designed for alpha chains. The chain carries TRBV6-2 or TRBV6-3 and TRBJ1-5; tentative D call: TRBD1 (5 bases). Trimming removed 10 bases from V and 2 bases from J, with 9 bases in between. The CDR3 totals 12 residues. Germline lookup yields CDR1 MNHEY and CDR2 SVGEGT. The CDR3, as DNA: TGTGCCACCAGGGAGGGCAATCAGCCCCAGCATTTT. As protein: CATREGNQPQHF.

This clonotype is deemed medium-sized. With the library built for alpha chains, this beta chain is off target and its frequency is not meaningful. The V and J genes are TRBV6-5 and TRBJ2-2; 8 bases match TRBD1. Germline V lookup: CDR1 MNHEY, CDR2 SVGAGI. The V and J ends lost 6 bases and 6 bases, in that order; junction bases with no gene match: 3. The CDR3 extends over 13 amino acids. The CDR3 DNA is TGTGCCAGCAGGGAGACAGGGGCCGGGGAGCTGTTTTTT. Protein product: CASRETGAGELFF.

By sample share, this clonotype is medium-sized (0.01 to 0.1%). Since the library was made to target alpha chains, this beta chain is a stray read and its abundance is not meaningful. V and J are TRBV5-1 and TRBJ1-2; D gene uncertain. This CDR3 has 14 amino acids. Trimming cost V 2 bases and J 2 bases, with 10 bases left between them. Germline V gene data show CDR1 as SGHRS and CDR2 as YFSETQ. CDR3: CASSLSTKNYGYTF. The CDR3 DNA reads as TGCGCCAGCAGCTTATCCACGAAGAACTATGGCTACACCTTC.

This clonotype is classed as medium-sized. Mismatch with germline at one junction end may stem from a read error. Little can be read into the size of this beta chain, an off-target read in a library designed for alpha chains. The genes are TRBV7-7 and TRBJ2-1, with D unclear. Per the germline V gene, CDR1 is SSHAT and CDR2 is FNYEAQ (reference sequence). The length of the CDR3 is 15 residues. The CDR3 DNA is TGTGCTAGCAGCTTAGCACTGGACTCCTACAATGAGCAGTTCTTC. Protein: CASSLALDSYNEQFF. The variable domain in full, completed from reference TRBV7-7 and TRBJ2-1, reads GAGVSQSPRYKVTKRGQDVTLRCDPISSHATLYWYQQALGQGPEFLTYFNYEAQPDKSGLPSDRFSAERPEGSISTLTIQRTEQRDSAMYRCASSLALDSYNEQFFGPGTRLTVL.